The clone carrying this T cell receptor beta chain was observed a handful of times. Its target is unknown. The entry originates in a study of vaccination and CD4 T cells after COVID-19. The wider study: Post-COVID specimens were obtained a median around 92 days after diagnosis (range 35 to 161).

Trimming removed 5 bases at V and 3 bases at J, with 5 bases between. The CDR3 runs 12 residues. Once obtained from cultured CD4+ T cells, the DNA was sequenced using the Oncomine TCR Beta short-read assay. TCRdb re-called the PCR reads with MiXCR, one entry per CDR3 protein. Counted here are 15,000 or so distinct CDR3 sequences, roughly two thirds occurring once; the ten biggest clones make up 12%. Treatment meaning: approximately 9-day PBMC culture with coronavirus spike peptide pools or control peptides (ViraFEST assay). Peptide pool stimulation in ViraFEST expanded antigen-specific T cells, whose TCRs were then sequenced. Every well contained 1.5 million to 2.5 million PBMCs, which were grown with roughly 9.1 IU/ml IL-2 and 9 to 10 ug/ml peptide pools.

The chain employs TRBV12-3 or TRBV12-4 and TRBJ1-3; D gene unclear. This receptor was obtained from a human donor who had recovered from COVID-19. Input material: CD4+ T cells from blood, cultured in vitro. The CDR3 bases are TGTGCCAGCAGTCTAGGTGGAAACACCATATATTTT. This encodes CASSLGGNTIYF.